Presented here are 18 T cell receptor beta chains from one specimen sequenced in a study of a mutant IDH1 vaccine in newly diagnosed glioma. Clones were read by immunoSEQ multiplex PCR, and TCRdb kept only the in-frame ones, dropping some. The sample has tens of thousands of clones; around 82% are singletons. These receptors have no known antigen. Time point noted: week 23, last vaccination. Doses comprised 300 ug of mutant IDH1 20-mer peptide each, plus topical imiquimod. Here the sequenced sample was PBMCs, taken from a glioma patient whose treatment included an IDH1 peptide vaccine. The receptors here all came from a man aged 30 to 39 with glioma.

In its sample, this clone was seen a few times. This chain joins TRBV7-8 and TRBJ2-3; a weak D match, TRBD1 (5 bases). Germline V gives CDR1 SGHVS, CDR2 FQNEAQ. This CDR3 spans 13 amino acids. V lost 4 bases and J 6 bases, leaving 11 bases between the germline ends. CDR3 sequence: CASSSQGFDTQYF. The CDR3 region has the DNA TGTGCCAGCAGCTCCCAGGGATTTGATACGCAGTATTTT. The whole variable domain, remainder taken from reference TRBV7-8 and TRBJ2-3, is GAGVSQSPRYKVAKRGQDVALRCDPISGHVSLFWYQQALGQGPEFLTYFQNEAQLDKSGLPSDRFFAERPEGSVSTLKIQRTQQEDSAVYLCASSSQGFDTQYFGPGTRLTVL.

This clone was seen only once. This chain connects TRBV19 to TRBJ2-7; 7 nucleotides match TRBD2. The CDR3 loop spans 15 amino acids. Germline CDR1 is LNHDA and CDR2 is SQIVND (reference sequence). J gave up 3 bases and V 3 bases, and 8 bases lay outside the gene matches. The CDR3 is CASSMGRGPIYEQYF. The CDR3 DNA sequence: TGTGCCAGTAGTATGGGGAGGGGCCCCATCTACGAGCAGTACTTC.

CDR3 bases: TGTGCCAGTAGTACCCGGGGAACCACAGGGGGGTCCTACGAGCAGTACTTC. This translates into CASSTRGTTGGSYEQYF. V and J are TRBV19 and TRBJ2-7; 8 bases match TRBD1. CDR3 length: 17 amino acids. Germline values: CDR1 LNHDA, CDR2 SQIVND (reference sequence). V gave up 4 bases and J gave up 1 base; unmatched junction bases: 12. The entire variable domain, with the rest obtained from reference TRBV19 and TRBJ2-7, is as follows: DGGITQSPKYLFRKEGQNVTLSCEQNLNHDAMYWYRQDPGQGLRLIYYSQIVNDFQKGDIAEGYSVSREKKESFPLTVTSAQKNPTAFYLCASSTRGTTGGSYEQYFGPGTRLTVT.

The CDR3 loop is CSVGTGTPSYEQYF. Here the CDR3 DNA reads TGCAGCGTGGGGACAGGGACCCCCTCCTACGAGCAGTACTTC. The chain has TRBV29-1 and TRBJ2-7; the match to TRBD1 covers 9 bases. From germline, CDR1 is SQVTM and CDR2 ANQGSEA. The CDR3 sequence is 14 residues long. The junction had 6 bases not matched to a gene; V was cut back by 6 bases and J by 0 bases.

The J gene is TRBJ1-6, the V gene TRBV9; perhaps TRBD1 as D (6 bases). CDR3 length: 16 residues. Germline V gene lookup returns CDR1 SGDLS and CDR2 YYNGEE. V dropped 0 bases and J dropped 13 bases, with 20 bases sitting between them. CDR3: CASSVGGQDFWSPLHF. The CDR3 coding sequence is TGTGCCAGCAGCGTAGGGGGACAAGATTTTTGGTCTCCCCTCCACTTT.

CDR3 coding DNA: TGCGCCAGCACCCAAACAGGGGCTGGGGGACACTACGAGCAGTACTTC. It is translated as CASTQTGAGGHYEQYF. The chain has TRBV5-1 and TRBJ2-7; 7 bases align to TRBD1. With V trimmed by 6 bases and J by 3 bases, 15 bases remained unmatched. There are 16 residues in the CDR3. Germline V lookup: CDR1 SGHRS, CDR2 YFSETQ.

This clone appeared a few times. The rearrangement joins TRBV5-5 to TRBJ1-5, with TRBD1 matching 9 bases. After removal of 5 bases from V and 3 bases from J, the junction contained 6 bases not matched to a gene. CDR1 SGHKS and CDR2 YYEKEE come from the germline V gene (reference sequence). The CDR3 runs 15 residues. As DNA, the CDR3 is TGTGCCAGCAGTCGACAGGGGGTCGACAATCAGCCCCAGCATTTT. Residues: CASSRQGVDNQPQHF.

The chain recombines TRBV27 with TRBJ2-7; TRBD2 might be the D (6 bases). There are 17 residues in the CDR3. Trimming left V 2 bases short and J 5 bases short, with 22 bases between. Germline V gene sequence: CDR1 MNHEY, CDR2 SMNVEV (reference sequence). DNA of the CDR3: TGTGCCAGCAGTTTAATAAGTTTTGGGACTTTGAGCAACGAGCAGTACTTC. Translated: CASSLISFGTLSNEQYF.

This rearrangement joins TRBV5-1 to TRBJ1-4; no reliable D call. This CDR3 has 15 amino acids. V was pared by 0 bases and J by 4 bases, with 10 bases between. From germline, CDR1 is SGHRS and CDR2 YFSETQ. Written as DNA, the CDR3 is TGCGCCAGCAGCTTGGCCTTGGGAGATAATGAAAAACTGTTTTTT. Translation gives CASSLALGDNEKLFF.

V and J are TRBV6-1 and TRBJ2-1, with unresolved D. CDR3 length equals 14 residues. V was pared by 6 bases and J by 4 bases, with 13 bases between. CDR1 and CDR2 (germline): MNHNS, SASEGT. The CDR3, as DNA: TGTGCCAGCAGCGCTGAAGTTTTTTACAATGAGCAGTTCTTC. Translated, it gives CASSAEVFYNEQFF.

This sequence joins TRBV11-2 and TRBJ2-3; 7 bases map to TRBD2. Losses at the gene ends were 0 bases for V and 1 base for J; bases not matched to a gene: 4. Germline loops: CDR1 SGHAT, CDR2 FQNNGV. The CDR3 covers 16 residues. DNA for the CDR3: TGTGCCAGCAGCTTAGATCTGGCGGGGGGCACAGATACGCAGTATTTT. Encoded protein: CASSLDLAGGTDTQYF.

V gene TRBV7-2 combines with J gene TRBJ1-3; D gene uncertain. The CDR3 contains 16 residues. Germline V gives CDR1 SGHTA, CDR2 FQGNSA. V was clipped by 2 bases and J by 4 bases, with 15 bases between them. CDR3 in DNA: TGTGCCAGCAGCTTACAAGTTTTTTTCTCGGGAAACACCATATATTTT. It translates to CASSLQVFFSGNTIYF.

This chain joins TRBV7-9 and TRBJ1-1; the D gene is possibly TRBD1 (5 bases). Trimming removed 6 bases at V and 2 bases at J, with 13 bases between. This CDR3 has 14 amino acids. The germline CDR1 and CDR2 sequences are SEHNR and FQNEAQ (reference sequence). The chain's CDR3 is CASRVEGTNTEAFF. CDR3 nucleotides: TGTGCCAGCAGAGTCGAAGGGACCAACACTGAAGCTTTCTTT.

The V call is TRBV19, the J call TRBJ2-7; D possibly corresponds to TRBD1 (6 bases). The CDR3 runs 14 residues. Trimming removed 10 bases from V and 5 bases from J, with 21 bases in between. Germline-derived CDR1 and CDR2 are LNHDA and SQIVND (reference sequence). The CDR3 bases are TGTGCCACCCAGTCCGGCGACAGGTCAAACGAGCAGTACTTC. It encodes CATQSGDRSNEQYF.

This chain uses TRBV12-5 with TRBJ1-5; unclear D gene. CDR1 is LGHNT, CDR2 FRNRAP, per germline. This CDR3 contains 11 residues. Trimming cost V 6 bases and J 11 bases, with 11 bases left between them. The CDR3 here is CASGPHQAQHF. CDR3 coding DNA: TGTGCTAGTGGGCCGCATCAAGCCCAGCATTTT.

The gene calls are TRBV12-5 and TRBJ1-5, with D possibly matching TRBD1 (5 bases). The CDR3 runs 13 residues. Trimming shortened V by 6 bases and J by 3 bases, and 9 bases separated the two germline ends. Germline V gene sequence: CDR1 LGHNT, CDR2 FRNRAP. The CDR3 nucleotides read TGTGCTAGTGGAGGGGCCCTCAATCAGCCCCAGCATTTT. Amino acid sequence: CASGGALNQPQHF. The entire variable domain, with the rest obtained from reference TRBV12-5 and TRBJ1-5, is as follows: DARVTQTPRHKVTEMGQEVTMRCQPILGHNTVFWYRQTMMQGLELLAYFRNRAPLDDSGMPKDRFSAEMPDATLATLKIQPSEPRDSAVYFCASGGALNQPQHFGDGTRLSIL.

This chain links TRBV5-1 with TRBJ2-5; no clear D gene. CDR1 and CDR2 (germline): SGHRS, YFSETQ. Trimming stripped 4 bases from V and 4 bases from J, with 23 bases between. The CDR3 contains 17 residues. The CDR3 DNA reads TGCGCCAGCAGCCCCCCCCTGGCCGGTGGGTCTGGAGAGACCCAGTACTTC. This encodes CASSPPLAGGSGETQYF.

The rearrangement uses TRBV18 and TRBJ1-2; D is ambiguous. V was cut by 4 bases and J by 2 bases, with 17 bases left in between. Per germline, CDR1 KGHSH and CDR2 LQKENI. The CDR3 has 16 amino acids. The CDR3 sequence is CASSRAMEGENYGYTF. CDR3 nucleotide sequence: TGTGCCAGCTCACGGGCGATGGAGGGCGAAAACTATGGCTACACCTTC.